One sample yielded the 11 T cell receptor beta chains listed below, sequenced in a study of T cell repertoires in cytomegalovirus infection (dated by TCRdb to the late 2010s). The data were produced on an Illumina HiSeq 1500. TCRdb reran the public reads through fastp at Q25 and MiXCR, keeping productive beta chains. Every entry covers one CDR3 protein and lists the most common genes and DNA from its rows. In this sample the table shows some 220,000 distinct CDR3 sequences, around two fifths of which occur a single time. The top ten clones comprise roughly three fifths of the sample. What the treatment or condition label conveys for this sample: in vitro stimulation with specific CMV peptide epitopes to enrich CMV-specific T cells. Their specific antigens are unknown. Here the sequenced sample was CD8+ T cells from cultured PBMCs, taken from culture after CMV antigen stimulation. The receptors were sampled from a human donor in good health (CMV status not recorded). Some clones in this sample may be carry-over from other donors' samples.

In nucleotides, the CDR3 is TGCGCCAGCAGCCAAGGGAGTATTGGTAGTGGGATGGACTATGGCTACACCTTC. As protein: CASSQGSIGSGMDYGYTF. The chain links TRBV4-3 to TRBJ1-2; D gene uncertain. Germline CDR1 LGHNA, CDR2 YSLEER. Deletions cut 1 base from V and 3 bases from J, with 21 bases between. There are 18 residues in the CDR3.

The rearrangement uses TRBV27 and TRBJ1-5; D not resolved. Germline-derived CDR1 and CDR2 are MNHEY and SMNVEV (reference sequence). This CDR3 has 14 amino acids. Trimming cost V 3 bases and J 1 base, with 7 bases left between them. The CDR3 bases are TGTGCCAGCAGTTTCTTGGGCAGCAATCAGCCCCAGCATTTT. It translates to CASSFLGSNQPQHF.

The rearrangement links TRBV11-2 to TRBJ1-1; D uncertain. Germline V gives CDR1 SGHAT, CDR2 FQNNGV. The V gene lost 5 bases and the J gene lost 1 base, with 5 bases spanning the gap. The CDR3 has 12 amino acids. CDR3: CASSPQNTEAFF. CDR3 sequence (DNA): TGTGCCAGCAGCCCTCAGAACACTGAAGCTTTCTTT.

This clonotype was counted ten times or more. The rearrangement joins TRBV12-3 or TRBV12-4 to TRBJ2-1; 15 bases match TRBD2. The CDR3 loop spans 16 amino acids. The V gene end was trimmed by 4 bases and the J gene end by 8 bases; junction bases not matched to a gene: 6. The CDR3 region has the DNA TGTGCCAGCAGTTGGACTAGCGGGGGGGCCGGGGATGAGCAGTTCTTC. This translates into CASSWTSGGAGDEQFF.

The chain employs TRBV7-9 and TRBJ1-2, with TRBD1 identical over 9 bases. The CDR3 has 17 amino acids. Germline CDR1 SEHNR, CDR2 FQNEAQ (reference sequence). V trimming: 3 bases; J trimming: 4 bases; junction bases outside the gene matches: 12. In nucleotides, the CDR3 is TGTGCCAGCAGCTTCCCCGGGACAGGGTTTTCCGCCTATGGCTACACCTTC. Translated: CASSFPGTGFSAYGYTF.

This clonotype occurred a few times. In DNA, the CDR3 is TGTGCCAGCAGCTTAGAACAGGCGGGTAATGAGCAGTTCTTC. This encodes CASSLEQAGNEQFF. The chain carries TRBV7-6 and TRBJ2-1, with D perhaps TRBD1 or TRBD2 (5 bases each). The CDR3 runs to 14 residues. Trimming took 1 base from V and 7 from J, leaving 11 bases between them. The V gene's germline CDR1 is SGHVS and CDR2 FNYEAQ.

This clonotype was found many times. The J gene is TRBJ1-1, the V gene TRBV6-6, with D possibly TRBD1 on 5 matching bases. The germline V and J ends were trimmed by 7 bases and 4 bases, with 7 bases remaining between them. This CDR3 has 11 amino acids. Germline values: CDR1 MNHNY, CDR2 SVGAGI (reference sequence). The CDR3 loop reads CASTRGTEAFF. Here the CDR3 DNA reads TGTGCCAGCACTAGGGGCACTGAAGCTTTCTTT.

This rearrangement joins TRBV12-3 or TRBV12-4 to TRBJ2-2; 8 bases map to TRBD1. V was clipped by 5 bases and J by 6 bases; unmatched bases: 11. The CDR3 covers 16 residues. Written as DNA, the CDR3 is TGTGCCAGCAGTCCCCGGACAGGGAGGATGGCCGGGGAGCTGTTTTTT. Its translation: CASSPRTGRMAGELFF.

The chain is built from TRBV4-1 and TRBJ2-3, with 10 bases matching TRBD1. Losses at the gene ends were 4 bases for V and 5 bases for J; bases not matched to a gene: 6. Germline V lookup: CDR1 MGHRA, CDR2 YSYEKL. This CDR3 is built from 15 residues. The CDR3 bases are TGCGCCAGCAGCCCAGAGGGACAGGGGATAGATACGCAGTATTTT. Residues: CASSPEGQGIDTQYF.

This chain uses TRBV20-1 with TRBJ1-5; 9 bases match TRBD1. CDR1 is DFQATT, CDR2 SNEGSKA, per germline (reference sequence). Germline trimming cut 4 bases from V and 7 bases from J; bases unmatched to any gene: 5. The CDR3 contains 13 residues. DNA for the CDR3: TGCAGTGCTATGGGACAGGGAGTGCAGCCCCAGCATTTT. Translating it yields CSAMGQGVQPQHF.

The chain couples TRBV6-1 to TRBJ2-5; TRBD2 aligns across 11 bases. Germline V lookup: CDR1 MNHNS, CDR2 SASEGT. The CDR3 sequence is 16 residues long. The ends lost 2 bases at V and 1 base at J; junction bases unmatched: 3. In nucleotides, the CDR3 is TGTGCCAGCAGTGAACCTAGCGGGGGGACCCAAGAGACCCAGTACTTC. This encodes CASSEPSGGTQETQYF.